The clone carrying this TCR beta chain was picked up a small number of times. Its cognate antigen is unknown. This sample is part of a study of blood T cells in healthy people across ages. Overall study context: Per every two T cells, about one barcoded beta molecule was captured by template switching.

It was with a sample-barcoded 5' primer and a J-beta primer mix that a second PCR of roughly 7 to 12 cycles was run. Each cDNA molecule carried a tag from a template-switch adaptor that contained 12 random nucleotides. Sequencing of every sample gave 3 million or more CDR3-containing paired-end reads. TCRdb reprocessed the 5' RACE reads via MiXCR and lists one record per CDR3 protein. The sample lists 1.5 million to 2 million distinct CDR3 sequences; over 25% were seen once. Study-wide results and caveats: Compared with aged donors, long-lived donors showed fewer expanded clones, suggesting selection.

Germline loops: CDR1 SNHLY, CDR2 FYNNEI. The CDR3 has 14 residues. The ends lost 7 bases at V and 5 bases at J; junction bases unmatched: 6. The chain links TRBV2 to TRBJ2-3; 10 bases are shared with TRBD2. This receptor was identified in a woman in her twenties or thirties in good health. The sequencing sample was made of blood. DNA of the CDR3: TGTGCCAGCAAGCCTAGCGGGAGTCTAGATACGCAGTATTTT. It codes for CASKPSGSLDTQYF.